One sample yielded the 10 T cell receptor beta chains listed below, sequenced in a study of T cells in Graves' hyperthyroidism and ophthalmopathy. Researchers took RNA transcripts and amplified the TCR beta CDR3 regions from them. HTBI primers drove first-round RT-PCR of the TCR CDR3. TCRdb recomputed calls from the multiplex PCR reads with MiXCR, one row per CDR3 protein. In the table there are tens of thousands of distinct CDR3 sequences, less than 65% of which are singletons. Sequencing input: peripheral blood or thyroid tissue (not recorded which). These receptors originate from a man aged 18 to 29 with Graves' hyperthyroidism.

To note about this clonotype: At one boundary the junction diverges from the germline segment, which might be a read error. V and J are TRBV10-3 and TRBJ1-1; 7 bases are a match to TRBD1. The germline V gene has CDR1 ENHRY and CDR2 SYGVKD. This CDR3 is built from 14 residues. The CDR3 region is CATSEAGGGTEAFF. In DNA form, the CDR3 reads TGTGCCACCAGTGAGGCAGGGGGAGGCACTGAAGCTTTCTTT.

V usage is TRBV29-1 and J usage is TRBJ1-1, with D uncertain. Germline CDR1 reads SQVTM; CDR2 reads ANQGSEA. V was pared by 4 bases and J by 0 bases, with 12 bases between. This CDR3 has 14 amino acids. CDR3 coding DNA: TGCAGCGTTGTAGGCGGACCCGTGAACACTGAAGCTTTCTTT. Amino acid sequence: CSVVGGPVNTEAFF.

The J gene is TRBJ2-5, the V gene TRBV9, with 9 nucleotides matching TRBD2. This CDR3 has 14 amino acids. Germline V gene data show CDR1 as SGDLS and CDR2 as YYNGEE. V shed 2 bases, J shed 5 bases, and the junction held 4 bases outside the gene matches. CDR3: CASSVGGGAETQYF. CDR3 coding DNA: TGTGCCAGCAGCGTGGGCGGGGGGGCGGAGACCCAGTACTTC. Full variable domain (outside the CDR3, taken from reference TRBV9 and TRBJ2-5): DSGVTQTPKHLITATGQRVTLRCSPRSGDLSVYWYQQSLDQGLQFLIQYYNGEERAKGNILERFSAQQFPDLHSELNLSSLELGDSALYFCASSVGGGAETQYFGPGTRLLVL.

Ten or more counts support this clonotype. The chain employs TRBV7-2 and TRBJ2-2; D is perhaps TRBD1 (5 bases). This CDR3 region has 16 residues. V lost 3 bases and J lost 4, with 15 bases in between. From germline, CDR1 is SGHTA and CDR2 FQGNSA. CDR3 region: CASSFGHLPGTGELFF. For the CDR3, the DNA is TGTGCCAGCAGCTTCGGACACCTCCCGGGCACCGGGGAGCTGTTTTTT.

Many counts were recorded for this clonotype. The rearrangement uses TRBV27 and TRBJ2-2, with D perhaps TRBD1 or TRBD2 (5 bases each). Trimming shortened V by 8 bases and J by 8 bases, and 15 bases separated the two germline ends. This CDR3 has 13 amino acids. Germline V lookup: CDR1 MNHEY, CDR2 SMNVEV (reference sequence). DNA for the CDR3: TGTGCCAGCCAATTACACGGGACGGGGGAGCTGTTTTTT. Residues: CASQLHGTGELFF.

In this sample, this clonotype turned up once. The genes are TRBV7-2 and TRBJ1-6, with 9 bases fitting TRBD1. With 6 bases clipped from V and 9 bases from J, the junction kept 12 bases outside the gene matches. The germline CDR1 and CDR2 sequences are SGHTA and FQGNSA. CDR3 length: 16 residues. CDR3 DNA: TGTGCCAGCAGTGTACTGGGAACAGGGGGCAGTTCACCCCTCCACTTT. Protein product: CASSVLGTGGSSPLHF.

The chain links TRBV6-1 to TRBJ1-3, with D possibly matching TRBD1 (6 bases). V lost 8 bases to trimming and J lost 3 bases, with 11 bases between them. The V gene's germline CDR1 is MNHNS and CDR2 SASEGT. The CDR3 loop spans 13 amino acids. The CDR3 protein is CASSGASGNTIYF. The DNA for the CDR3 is TGTGCCAGCTCAGGGGCTAGTGGAAACACCATATATTTT.

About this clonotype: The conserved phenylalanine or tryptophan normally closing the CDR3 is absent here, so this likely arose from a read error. The CDR3 coding sequence is TGTGCCAGTGTGGGAAGCTCCTATAATTCGCCCCTCCACTCT. It codes for CASVGSSYNSPLHS. This chain joins TRBV19 and TRBJ1-6; D remains ambiguous. Per the germline V gene, CDR1 is LNHDA and CDR2 is SQIVND (reference sequence). CDR3 length: 14 residues.

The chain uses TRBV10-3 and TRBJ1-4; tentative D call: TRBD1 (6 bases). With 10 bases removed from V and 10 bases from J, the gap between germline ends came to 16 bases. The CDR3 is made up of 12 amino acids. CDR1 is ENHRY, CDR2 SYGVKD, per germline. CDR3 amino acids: CATSRRGSKLFF. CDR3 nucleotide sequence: TGTGCCACCAGCCGCAGGGGATCAAAACTGTTTTTT.

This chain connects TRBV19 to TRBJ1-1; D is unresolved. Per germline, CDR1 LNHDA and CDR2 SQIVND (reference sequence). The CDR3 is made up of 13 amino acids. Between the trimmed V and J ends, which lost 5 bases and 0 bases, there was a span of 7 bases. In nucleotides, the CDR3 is TGTGCCAGTAGTTCGAACATGAACACTGAAGCTTTCTTT. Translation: CASSSNMNTEAFF.